This T cell receptor beta chain was observed in a study of blood T cell repertoires in COVID-19. Study details: Both acute and convalescent COVID-19 samples were obtained from the United States, Italy and Spain. T cells, B-cell-depleted T cells, or PBMCs provided the cDNA or gDNA that served as material.

Trimming cost V 4 bases and J 8 bases; bases outside gene matches: 11. Germline CDR1 and CDR2: SGHRS and YFSETQ. The CDR3 runs to 14 residues. As originally analysed: Cell counts per sample came from amplifying reference gene primers. Clones were sequenced by immunoSEQ multiplex PCR, and TCRdb holds only the in-frame ones, with some missing. V, J and clone size were drawn from that table, and D and trimming were deduced from the DNA. The sample records some 46,000 clones, around 80% being singletons. The sample consisted of peripheral blood. The chain carries TRBV5-1 and TRBJ1-1; 7 bases agree with TRBD1. This clonotype was sampled from a woman over 75 with acute or convalescent COVID-19. CDR3 amino acids: CASSPGGYNQEAFF. The CDR3 DNA sequence: TGCGCCAGCAGCCCAGGGGGGTACAACCAGGAAGCTTTCTTT.